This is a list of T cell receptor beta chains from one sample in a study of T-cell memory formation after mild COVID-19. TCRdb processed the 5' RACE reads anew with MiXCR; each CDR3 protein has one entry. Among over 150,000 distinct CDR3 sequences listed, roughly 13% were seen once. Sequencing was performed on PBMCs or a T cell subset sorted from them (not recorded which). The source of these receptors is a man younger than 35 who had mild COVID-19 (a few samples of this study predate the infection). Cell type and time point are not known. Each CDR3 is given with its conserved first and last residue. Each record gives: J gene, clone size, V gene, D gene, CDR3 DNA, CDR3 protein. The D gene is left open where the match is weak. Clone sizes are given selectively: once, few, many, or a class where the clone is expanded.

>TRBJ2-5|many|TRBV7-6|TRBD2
TGTGCCAGCAGCCGCGGGGGGACCCTCCAAGAGACCCAGTACTTC
CASSRGGTLQETQYF
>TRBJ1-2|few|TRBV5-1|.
TGCGCCAGCAGACGATCCCTTACAGGGAGTTATGGCTACACCTTC
CASRRSLTGSYGYTF
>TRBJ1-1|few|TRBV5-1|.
TGCGCCAGCAGCTTGGACGGGGGTAACACTGAAGCTTTCTTT
CASSLDGGNTEAFF
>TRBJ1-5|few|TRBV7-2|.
TGTGCCAGCAGCTTAGACTCAGGGAGGCAGCCCCAGCATTTT
CASSLDSGRQPQHF
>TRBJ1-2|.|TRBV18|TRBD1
TGTGCCAGCTCACCCCTCCCGGGACAGGGGGCAATAGGCTACACCTTC
CASSPLPGQGAIGYTF
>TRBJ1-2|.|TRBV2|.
TGTGCCAGCAGTGATGGGTTCTATGGCTACACCTTC
CASSDGFYGYTF
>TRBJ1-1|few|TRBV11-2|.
TGTGCCAGCAGCCCTTGGCTCATGGACACTGAAGCTTTCTTT
CASSPWLMDTEAFF
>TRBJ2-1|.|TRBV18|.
TGTGCCAGCTCATGGCGGGCATGGTACAATGAGCAGTTCTTC
CASSWRAWYNEQFF
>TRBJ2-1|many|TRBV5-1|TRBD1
TGCGCCAGCAGCTCCACAGGGGGCGGGGAGCAGTTCTTC
CASSSTGGGEQFF
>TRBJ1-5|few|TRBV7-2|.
TGTGCCAGCAGCTTAGGAGGGCATAATGGCAATCAGCCCCAGCATTTT
CASSLGGHNGNQPQHF
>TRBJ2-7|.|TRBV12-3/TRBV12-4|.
TGTGCCAGCACCTCCCGCGGGGCAGGGTGGAAGTACTTC
CASTSRGAGWKYF
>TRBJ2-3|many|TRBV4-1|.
TGCGCCAGCAGCCAAGAGGTCTGGCCGAACACAGATACGCAGTATTTT
CASSQEVWPNTDTQYF
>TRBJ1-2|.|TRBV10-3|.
TGTGCCATCAGCCCAGGCACAGGGGGCTACACCTTC
CAISPGTGGYTF
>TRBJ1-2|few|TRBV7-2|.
TGTGCCAGCAGCACGGTGACAGGTCTCTATGGCTACACCTTC
CASSTVTGLYGYTF
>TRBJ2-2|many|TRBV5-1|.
TGCGCCAGCACCGAACCGGGAGTCTCCGGGGAGCTGTTTTTT
CASTEPGVSGELFF
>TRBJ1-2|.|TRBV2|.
TGTGCCAGCAAAAGGACGGGGTTCGCTGGCTACACCTTC
CASKRTGFAGYTF
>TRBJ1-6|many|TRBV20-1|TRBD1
TGCAGTGCTAGGACAGGGGGCAGCGGGAATTCACCCCTCCACTTT
CSARTGGSGNSPLHF
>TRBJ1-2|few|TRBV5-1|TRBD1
TGCGCCAGCAGCTCTACAGGGGCGAAGGGCTACACCTTC
CASSSTGAKGYTF
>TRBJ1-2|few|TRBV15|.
TGTGCCACCAGCAGACCACCGGACACCCACAACTTCTTC
CATSRPPDTHNFF
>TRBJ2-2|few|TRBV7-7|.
TGTGCCAGCAGCCGACAGGCCTCCGGGGAGCTGTTTTTT
CASSRQASGELFF
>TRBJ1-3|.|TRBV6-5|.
TGTGCCAGCAGTTACACCGGGGACCTTGGAAACACCATATATTTT
CASSYTGDLGNTIYF
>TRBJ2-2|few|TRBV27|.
TGTGCCAGCGGGTTGGGGGAGCTGTTTTTT
CASGLGELFF
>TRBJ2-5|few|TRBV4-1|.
TGCGCCAGCAGCCAAGGTCCGGGGGGCCTAGAGACCCAGTACTTC
CASSQGPGGLETQYF
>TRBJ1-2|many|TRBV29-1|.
TGCAGCGGTTGGCGGGCAGGGTATGGCTACACCTTC
CSGWRAGYGYTF
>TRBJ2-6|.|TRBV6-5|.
TGTGCCAGCGGGTCCGCGGGCTCTGGGGCCAACGTCCTGACTTTC
CASGSAGSGANVLTF
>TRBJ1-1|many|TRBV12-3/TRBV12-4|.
TGTGCCAGCAGTTTACGAGCAGAAGAAGCTTTCTTT
CASSLRAEEAFF
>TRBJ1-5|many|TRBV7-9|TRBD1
TGTGCCAGCAGCTTGGGTTGGGACAGGGAGCAGCCCCAGCATTTT
CASSLGWDREQPQHF
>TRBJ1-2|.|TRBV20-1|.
TGCAGTGCTACGGGTCGGGGAGCTAACTATGGCTACACCTTC
CSATGRGANYGYTF
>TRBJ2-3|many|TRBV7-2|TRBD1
TGTGCCAGCAGGACGGGACAGGGCACAGATACGCAGTATTTT
CASRTGQGTDTQYF
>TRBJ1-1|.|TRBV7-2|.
TGTGCCAGCAGCTTAGCGGGAGGGGCAAGGACTGAAGCTTTCTTT
CASSLAGGARTEAFF
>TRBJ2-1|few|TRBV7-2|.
TGTGCCAGCAGCTCCCCAGCAGTTTCCACCTACAATGAGCAGTTCTTC
CASSSPAVSTYNEQFF
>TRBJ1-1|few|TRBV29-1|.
TGCAGCGGGCGGGGACCGCTGAACACTGAAGCTTTCTTT
CSGRGPLNTEAFF
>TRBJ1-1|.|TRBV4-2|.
TGTGCCAGCAGCCAAGCCCCACAGGGTGAAGCTTTCTTT
CASSQAPQGEAFF
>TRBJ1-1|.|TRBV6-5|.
TGTGCCAGCAACCGGGTCTCGGAGGACACTGAAGCTTTCTTT
CASNRVSEDTEAFF
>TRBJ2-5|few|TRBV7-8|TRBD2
TGTGCCAGCACCCGGGGGGGTCCGGAGACCCAGTACTTC
CASTRGGPETQYF
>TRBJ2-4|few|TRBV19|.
TGTGCCAGTAGTTTCCTATCGACAGAGCTAGCCAAAAACATTCAGTACTTC
CASSFLSTELAKNIQYF
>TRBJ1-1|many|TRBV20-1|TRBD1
TGCAGTGCTAGAGATCCGGGACAGGGGAACACTGAAGCTTTCTTT
CSARDPGQGNTEAFF
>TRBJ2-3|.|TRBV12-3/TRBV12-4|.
TGTGCCAGCAACGATGGACAGCCAAGAGATACGCAGTATTTT
CASNDGQPRDTQYF
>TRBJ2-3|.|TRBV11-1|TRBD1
TGTGCCAGCAGCGACAGGGGGCGCGGGGCGGCAGATACGCAGTATTTT
CASSDRGRGAADTQYF
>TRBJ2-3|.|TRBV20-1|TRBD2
TGCAGTGCTAGAGGACTAGCGGGGGGGTATTGGTCAGATACGCAGTATTTT
CSARGLAGGYWSDTQYF
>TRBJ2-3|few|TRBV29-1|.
TGCAGCGTTGGAGGGGACGGAGGCCTCACAGATACGCAGTATTTT
CSVGGDGGLTDTQYF
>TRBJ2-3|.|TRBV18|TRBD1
TGTGCCAGCTCACCAACTGGGACAGGGGGCCGGTCCACAGATACGCAGTATTTT
CASSPTGTGGRSTDTQYF
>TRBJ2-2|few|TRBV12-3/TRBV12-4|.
TGTGCCAGCAGTCTCCGACAGGACGGGGAGCTGTTTTTT
CASSLRQDGELFF
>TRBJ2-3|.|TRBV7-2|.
TGTGCCAGCAGCTTAGCCGCCCCGCTTGCAGATACGCAGTATTTT
CASSLAAPLADTQYF
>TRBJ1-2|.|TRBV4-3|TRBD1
TGCGCCAGCAGCCGAAAGGGGGACAGGAATGGCTACACCTTC
CASSRKGDRNGYTF
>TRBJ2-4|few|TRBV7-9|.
TGTGCCACCGTAAAACAGGGTAGGCCGAACATTCAGTACTTC
CATVKQGRPNIQYF
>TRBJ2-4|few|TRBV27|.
TGTGCCAGCAGCTCAGGGGTTGTGAACATTCAGTACTTC
CASSSGVVNIQYF